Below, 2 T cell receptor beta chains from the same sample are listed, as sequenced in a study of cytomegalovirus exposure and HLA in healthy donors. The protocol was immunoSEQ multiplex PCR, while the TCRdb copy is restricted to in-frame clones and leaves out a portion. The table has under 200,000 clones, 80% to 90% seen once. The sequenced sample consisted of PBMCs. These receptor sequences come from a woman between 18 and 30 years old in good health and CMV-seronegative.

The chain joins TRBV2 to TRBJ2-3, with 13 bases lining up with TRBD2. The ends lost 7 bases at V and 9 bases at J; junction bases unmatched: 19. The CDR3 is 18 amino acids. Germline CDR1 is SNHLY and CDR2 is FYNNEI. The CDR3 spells CASTPGTSGVGGFGTQYF. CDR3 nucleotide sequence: TGTGCCAGCACGCCCGGGACTAGCGGGGTTGGGGGATTTGGGACGCAGTATTTT.

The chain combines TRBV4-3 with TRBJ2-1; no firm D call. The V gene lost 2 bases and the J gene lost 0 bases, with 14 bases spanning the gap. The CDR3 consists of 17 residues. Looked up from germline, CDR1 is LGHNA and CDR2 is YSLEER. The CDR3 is CASSQYELISSYNEQFF. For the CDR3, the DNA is TGCGCCAGCAGCCAATACGAACTCATTTCCTCCTACAATGAGCAGTTCTTC.